This TCR beta chain was observed in a study of T cells in Graves' hyperthyroidism and ophthalmopathy. Amplification targeted TCR beta CDR3 regions from RNA transcripts. The TCR CDR3 was amplified in a first-round RT-PCR using the HTBI primer set. TCRdb re-called the multiplex PCR reads through MiXCR, storing one row per CDR3 protein. The repertoire includes 550,000 to 600,000 distinct CDR3 sequences, around 17% of them detected once, and approximately 20% sits in the top ten. Germline CDR1 reads SGHAT; CDR2 reads FQNNGV. The CDR3 is 23 residues long. V shed 3 bases, J shed 1 base, and the junction held 19 bases outside the gene matches.

The sequenced material came from blood. The chain employs TRBV11-2 and TRBJ2-4; 15 bases match TRBD2. This receptor was obtained from a woman younger than 35 with Graves' hyperthyroidism. The CDR3 loop reads CASSFRSSVRGLAGGEAKNIQYF. Written as DNA, the CDR3 is TGTGCCAGCAGCTTCCGATCGTCGGTCCGCGGACTAGCGGGAGGGGAGGCCAAAAACATTCAGTACTTC.